This TCR beta chain was found in a study of human T cells and chemical hapten exposure (dated by TCRdb to the early 2020s). Describing the broader study: For sensitization, 2% DPC in acetone was applied to a 2 cm by 2 cm area of upper inner arm skin. The mostly female patient cohort included alopecia areata with under or over 50% scalp involvement, alopecia totalis and alopecia universalis. The study tracked peripheral blood TCR repertoire changes in vivo during primary and secondary sensitization to the hapten diphenylcyclopropenone (DPC) in alopecia patients. For TCR sequencing, blood came from 25 to 35 alopecia patients at anywhere from one to four time points (pre-sensitization, 2, 6 and 24 weeks). Throughout the study period of 20 to 30 weeks, patients also received therapeutic DPC doses to the scalp every week. Patch testing on the upper back used Finn chambers containing 0.01% DPC, with scoring done after 6 days according to International Contact Dermatitis Research Group standards. Blood samples were taken from patients before sensitization (week 0) and then at 2, 6 and about 24 weeks after DPC sensitization. Libraries were pooled for sequencing, and variation in per-sample TCR yields was attributed mainly to small differences in library volumes within the pool. The study at large found these results: Significantly more large CDR3 similarity clusters were formed by expanded TCRs than by pre-sensitization or healthy control sets, consistent with antigen-driven responses. Patch test score correlated positively with the number of PT1 expanded TCRs, reaching significance at thresholds 8, 16 and 32 but not at 4. DPC sensitization did not change how many TCRs were above 1 in 1000 frequency, and no evidence was found of alterations in global repertoire structure. Because all patients had alopecia, a presumed autoimmune disease, the immune response of the patients might differ from that of healthy individuals. After repeated subsampling, changes were observed in the strength of the expansion versus patch-test correlation and in the threshold at which the correlation became significant.

The library was built by means of RACE. Sequencer: NextSeq 500. During library preparation, unique molecular identifiers were attached to individual cDNA molecules so that TCRs could be counted quantitatively and reproducibly. For every blood RNA sample, sequencing covered both the TCR alpha and TCR beta chains. From the authors' description of their analysis: The median number of TCRs per sample was around 100,000, ranging from about 20,000 to 750,000. V, J and CDR3 annotation of the TCR reads was performed with the Decombinator software suite. To make PS versus PT1 abundance plots, every sample was subsampled to the same number of TCRs (28,000). Expanded TCRs were defined as absent before sensitization and observed at least eight times at the 2-week time point. TCRdb took the public reads, trimmed them with fastp at Q25, ran MiXCR for clone calling and kept in-frame beta chains. A single entry per CDR3 protein holds the most common genes and DNA from its merged rows. TCRdb, not the original authors, processed these V and J calls. This sample is represented by around 380,000 distinct CDR3 sequences; about 4.4% of them were singletons. Under 2.5% of the sample lies in the top ten.

The CDR3, from cysteine to phenylalanine, totals 17 residues. The sequence is cut down to CDR3 DNA, 51 bases in frame from base 1. V and J are truncated by 1 base and 6 bases respectively, leaving an intervening sequence of 19 bases. CDR1 and CDR2 (LNHNV, YYDKDF) derive from the germline V gene (reference sequence). This clonotype was seen ten or more times. Its antigen is unknown. No clone much larger than this one lies a single base away; base qualities are absent. In light of the paper, this sample's time point label describes: patch test 1, 2 weeks after DPC sensitization. According to the study, the label for this sample's treatment or condition signals: therapeutic diphenylcyclopropenone sensitization with weekly scalp DPC. Blood at each patch-test visit was drawn before the patch test was applied. Patients were considered eligible if aged 18 to 70, diagnosed with alopecia and deemed suitable for DPC therapy, and patients were excluded if pregnant. Total RNA was extracted from unfractionated whole blood that had been collected in Tempus Blood RNA tubes.

The receptor chain draws on TRBV15 and TRBJ2-1; the D segment might be TRBD1 or TRBD2, since each matches 6 bases. The sample was whole blood, taken in connection with sensitization to the hapten diphenylcyclopropenone (DPC). The sequence was obtained from a woman between 50 and 59 years old with alopecia areata. Some clones in this sample may be carry-over from other donors' samples. The CDR3 region: CATSRAGAASPANEQFF. The DNA reads as follows: TGTGCCACCAGCAGAGCGGGGGCCGCAAGCCCAGCCAATGAGCAGTTCTTC.